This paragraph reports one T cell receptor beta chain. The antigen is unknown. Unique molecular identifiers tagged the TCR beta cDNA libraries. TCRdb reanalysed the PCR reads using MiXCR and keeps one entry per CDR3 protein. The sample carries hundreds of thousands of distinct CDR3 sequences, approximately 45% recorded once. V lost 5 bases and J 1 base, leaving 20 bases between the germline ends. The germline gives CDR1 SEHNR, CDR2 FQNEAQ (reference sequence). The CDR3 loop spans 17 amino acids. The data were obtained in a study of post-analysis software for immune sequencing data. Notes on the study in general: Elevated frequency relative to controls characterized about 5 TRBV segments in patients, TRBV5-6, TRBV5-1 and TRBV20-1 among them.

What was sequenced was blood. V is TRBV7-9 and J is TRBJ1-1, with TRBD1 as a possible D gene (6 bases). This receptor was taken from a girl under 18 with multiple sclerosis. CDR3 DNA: TGTGCCAGCAGCCCAAAAGGGGGGGTATTTGCGAACACTGAAGCTTTCTTT. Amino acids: CASSPKGGVFANTEAFF.